This note documents a single T cell receptor beta chain sequence. Relative to the germline gene, one junction end is altered; a read error may explain this. PCR was performed a second time for roughly 7 to 11 cycles using a sample-barcoded 5' primer and a J-beta primer mix. A tag from a template-switch adaptor with 12 random nucleotides marked each cDNA molecule. TCRdb redid the calling of the 5' RACE reads with MiXCR, one entry per CDR3 protein. The sample gives about 680,000 distinct CDR3 sequences, around 45% of which show up once; roughly 30% is in the top ten. This record comes from a study of blood T cells in healthy people across ages. In terms of origin and age, donors were healthy Caucasian individuals from Russia aged about 6 to 95. Germline CDR1 and CDR2: SGHRS and YFSETQ. CDR3 size: 14 residues.

The gene calls are TRBV5-1 and TRBJ2-7, with unresolved D. Specimen: blood. This clonotype was sampled from a woman in her sixties in good health. In DNA, the CDR3 is TGCGCCAGCAGCGTGACGTTTGGGTCGTACGGGCAGTACTTC. Its translation: CASSVTFGSYGQYF.